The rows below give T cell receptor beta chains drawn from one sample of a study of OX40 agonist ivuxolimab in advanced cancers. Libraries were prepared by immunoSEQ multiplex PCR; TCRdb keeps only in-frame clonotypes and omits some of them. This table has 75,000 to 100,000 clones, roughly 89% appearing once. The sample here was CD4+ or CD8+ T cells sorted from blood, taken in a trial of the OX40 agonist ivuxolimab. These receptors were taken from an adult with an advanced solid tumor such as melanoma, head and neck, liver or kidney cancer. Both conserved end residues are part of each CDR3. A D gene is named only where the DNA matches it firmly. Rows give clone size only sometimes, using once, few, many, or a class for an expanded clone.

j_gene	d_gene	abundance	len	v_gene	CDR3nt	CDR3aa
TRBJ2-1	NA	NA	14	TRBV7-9	TGTGCCAGCTCTAGGGGAGTGAGTGTAGATGAGCAGTTCTTC	CASSRGVSVDEQFF
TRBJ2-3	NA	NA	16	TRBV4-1	TGCGCCAGCAGCCCTGGTGGGGGGGCCAGCACAGATACGCAGTATTTT	CASSPGGGASTDTQYF
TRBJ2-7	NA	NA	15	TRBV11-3	TGTGCCAGCACAAGTCTTTCGGGTAGCTCCTACGAGCAGTACTTC	CASTSLSGSSYEQYF
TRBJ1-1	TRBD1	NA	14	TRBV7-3	TGTGCCAGCAGCCGGGGAGGGGGCAACACTGAAGCTTTCTTT	CASSRGGGNTEAFF
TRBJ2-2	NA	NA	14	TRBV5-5	TGTGCCAGCAGCTTTCGTGCAGGGGACGGGGAGCTGTTTTTT	CASSFRAGDGELFF
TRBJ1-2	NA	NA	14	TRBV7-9	TGTGCCAGCGAATATCCGGCGGGAAGCTATGGCTACACCTTC	CASEYPAGSYGYTF
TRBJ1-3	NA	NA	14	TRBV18	TGTGCCAGCTCAAACCCGGGGCAGGGAAACACCATATATTTT	CASSNPGQGNTIYF
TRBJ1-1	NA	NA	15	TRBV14	TGTGCCAGCAGCCAAGAATTTCCGGGAAACACTGAAGCTTTCTTT	CASSQEFPGNTEAFF
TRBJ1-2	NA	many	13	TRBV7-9	TGTGCCAGCTCCGGGGAGTGGGAGTATGGCTACACCTTC	CASSGEWEYGYTF
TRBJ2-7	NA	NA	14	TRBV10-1	TGCGCCAGCAGTGAGTCGGCAGGGAAGAGCGAGCAGTACTTC	CASSESAGKSEQYF
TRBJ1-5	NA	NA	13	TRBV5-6	TGTGCCAGCAGCTTGCTCGGGGATCAGCCCCAGCATTTT	CASSLLGDQPQHF
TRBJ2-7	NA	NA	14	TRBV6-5	TGTGCCAGCAGGACCCGGGTTGGCTCTCACGAGCAGTACTTC	CASRTRVGSHEQYF
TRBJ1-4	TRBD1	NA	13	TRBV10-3	TGTGCCATCAGGGAAGGCAGGGGGGAAAAACTGTTTTTT	CAIREGRGEKLFF
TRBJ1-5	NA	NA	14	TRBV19	TGTGCCAGTAGTCCCCGGGACACATATCAGCCCCAGCATTTT	CASSPRDTYQPQHF
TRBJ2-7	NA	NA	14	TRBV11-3	TGTGCCAGCAGCTTAGAGTACGACAGCCACGAGCAGTACTTC	CASSLEYDSHEQYF
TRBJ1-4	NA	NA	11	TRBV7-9	TGTGCCAGCAGCTTCAATGAAAAACTGTTTTTT	CASSFNEKLFF
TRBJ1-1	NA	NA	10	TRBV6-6	TGTGCCAGGGGGGGCGTGGAAGCTTTCTTT	CARGGVEAFF
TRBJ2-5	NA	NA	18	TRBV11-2	TGTGCCAGCAGCTTAGCCGGTTCAGGACAGACAAGGTTTGAGACCCAGTACTTC	CASSLAGSGQTRFETQYF
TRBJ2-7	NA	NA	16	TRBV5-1	TGCGCCAGCAGCTCCCAGTCTCGGCACCGGCGCCACGAGCAGTACTTC	CASSSQSRHRRHEQYF
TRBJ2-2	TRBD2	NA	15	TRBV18	TGTGCCAGCTCCCTCGGACCGGGAGGTACCGGGGAGCTGTTTTTT	CASSLGPGGTGELFF
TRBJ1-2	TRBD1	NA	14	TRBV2	TGTGCCAGCAGTTTAAAGACAGGGGTTAGTGGCTACACCTTC	CASSLKTGVSGYTF
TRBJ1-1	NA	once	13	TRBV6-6	TGTGCCAGCAGTTTGACAGTGGGGACTGAAGCTTTCTTT	CASSLTVGTEAFF
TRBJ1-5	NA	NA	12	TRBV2	TGTGCCAGCAGGACCCAAAATCAGCCCCAGCATTTT	CASRTQNQPQHF
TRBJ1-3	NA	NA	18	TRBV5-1	TGCGCCAGCAGCTTGGGGGCTGGGGGGGTACCCTCTGGAAACACCATATATTTT	CASSLGAGGVPSGNTIYF
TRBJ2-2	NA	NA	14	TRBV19	TGTGCCAGTAATACAACTCCGAACACCGGGGAGCTGTTTTTT	CASNTTPNTGELFF
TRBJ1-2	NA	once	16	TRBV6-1	TGTGCCAGCAGTGAATCTTGGGGCCGTGCTAACTATGGCTACACCTTC	CASSESWGRANYGYTF
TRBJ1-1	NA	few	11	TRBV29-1	TGCAGCGGAGCGAGCGGGACTGAAGCTTTCTTT	CSGASGTEAFF
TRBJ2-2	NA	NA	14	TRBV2	TGTGCCAGCGTCCCGGGACTCAACACCGGGGAGCTGTTTTTT	CASVPGLNTGELFF
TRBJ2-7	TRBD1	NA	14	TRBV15	TGTGCCACCCAAATTGGGACAGACACTTACGAGCAGTACTTC	CATQIGTDTYEQYF
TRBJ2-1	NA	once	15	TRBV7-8	TGTGCCAGCAGCTTAGACTTGGGGCCCTACAATGAGCAGTTCTTC	CASSLDLGPYNEQFF
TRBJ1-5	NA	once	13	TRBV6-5	TGTGCCAGCAGTCCACGGGGGAATCAGCCCCAGCATTTT	CASSPRGNQPQHF
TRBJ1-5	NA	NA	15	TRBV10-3	TGTGCCATCAGTGAGTCAGGGGGTCCTGGGAGGCCCCAGCATTTT	CAISESGGPGRPQHF
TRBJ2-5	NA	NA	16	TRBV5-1	TGCGCCAGCAGCTTGGACAGGCTCCCCACTCAAGAGACCCAGTACTTC	CASSLDRLPTQETQYF
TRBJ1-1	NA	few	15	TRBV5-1	TGCGCCAGCAGCTTGGAGGTAGGGAAGGGCACTGAAGCTTTCTTT	CASSLEVGKGTEAFF